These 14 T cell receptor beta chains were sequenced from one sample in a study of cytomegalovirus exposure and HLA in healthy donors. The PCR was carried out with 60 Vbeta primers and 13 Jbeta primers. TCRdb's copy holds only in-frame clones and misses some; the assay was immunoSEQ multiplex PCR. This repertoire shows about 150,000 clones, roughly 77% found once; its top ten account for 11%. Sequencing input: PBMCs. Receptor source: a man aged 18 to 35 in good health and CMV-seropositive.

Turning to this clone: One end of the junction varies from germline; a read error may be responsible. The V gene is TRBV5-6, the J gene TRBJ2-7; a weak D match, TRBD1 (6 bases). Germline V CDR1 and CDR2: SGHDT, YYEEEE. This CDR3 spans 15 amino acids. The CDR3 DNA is TGTACCAGCAGCCCGATTGGGACACCTCAATACGAGCAGTACTTC. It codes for CTSSPIGTPQYEQYF.

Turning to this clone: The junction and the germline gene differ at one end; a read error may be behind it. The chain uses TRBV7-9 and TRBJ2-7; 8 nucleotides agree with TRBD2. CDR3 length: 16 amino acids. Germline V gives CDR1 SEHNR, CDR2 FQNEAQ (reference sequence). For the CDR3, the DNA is TGTTCCAGCAGCTTATATCAAACTAGCGGCTCCTACGAGCAGTACTTC. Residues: CSSSLYQTSGSYEQYF.

CDR3 residues: CASSATVSQETQYF. The CDR3 coding sequence is TGTGCCAGCAGCGCGACAGTCAGCCAAGAGACCCAGTACTTC. The chain uses TRBV9 and TRBJ2-5; D might be TRBD1 (5 bases). This CDR3 contains 14 residues. Looked up from germline, CDR1 is SGDLS and CDR2 is YYNGEE. Trimming shortened V by 3 bases and J by 1 base, and 10 bases separated the two germline ends.

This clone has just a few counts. CDR3 residues: CASSSGGDEKLFF. The CDR3, as DNA: TGCGCCAGCAGCTCCGGGGGTGATGAAAAACTGTTTTTT. The J gene is TRBJ1-4, the V gene TRBV5-1, with D maybe TRBD1 (5 bases). This CDR3 has 13 amino acids. V was clipped by 3 bases and J by 6 bases, with 9 bases between them. Germline CDR1 reads SGHRS; CDR2 reads YFSETQ.

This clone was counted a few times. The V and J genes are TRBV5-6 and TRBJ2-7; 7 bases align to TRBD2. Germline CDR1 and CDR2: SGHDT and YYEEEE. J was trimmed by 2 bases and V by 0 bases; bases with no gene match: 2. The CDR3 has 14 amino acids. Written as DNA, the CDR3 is TGTGCCAGCAGCTTGGGCGGGGGAACCTACGAGCAGTACTTC. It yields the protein CASSLGGGTYEQYF.

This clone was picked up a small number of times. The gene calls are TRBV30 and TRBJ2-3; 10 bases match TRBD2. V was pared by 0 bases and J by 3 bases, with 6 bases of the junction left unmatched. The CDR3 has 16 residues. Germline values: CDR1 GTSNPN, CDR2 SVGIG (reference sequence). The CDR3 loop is CAWSVPSGRATDTQYF. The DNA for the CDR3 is TGTGCCTGGAGTGTACCGAGCGGGAGGGCGACAGATACGCAGTATTTT.

The CDR3 DNA reads TGTGCCAGCAGCTCCTTTAGGGGGCGCATCCAGGGGCCCCCCCAATTTCAGTTCTTC. It specifies CASSSFRGRIQGPPQFQFF. J is TRBJ2-1 and V is TRBV5-6, with 7 positions matching TRBD1. Germline V gene lookup returns CDR1 SGHDT and CDR2 YYEEEE. The CDR3 consists of 19 residues. V dropped 3 bases and J dropped 13; count of bases not matched to a gene: 28.

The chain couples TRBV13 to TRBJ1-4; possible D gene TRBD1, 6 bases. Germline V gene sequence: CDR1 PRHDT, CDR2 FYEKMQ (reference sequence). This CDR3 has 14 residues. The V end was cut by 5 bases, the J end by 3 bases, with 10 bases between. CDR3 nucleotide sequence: TGTGCCAGCAGCGAAGGGGGTTCTAATGAAAAACTGTTTTTT. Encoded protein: CASSEGGSNEKLFF.

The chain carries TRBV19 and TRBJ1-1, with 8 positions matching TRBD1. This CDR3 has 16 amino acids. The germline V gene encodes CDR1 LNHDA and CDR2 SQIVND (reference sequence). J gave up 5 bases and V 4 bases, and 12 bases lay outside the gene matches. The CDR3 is CASSTGQGRMWTEAFF. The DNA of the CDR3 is TGTGCCAGTAGTACAGGACAGGGTCGTATGTGGACTGAAGCTTTCTTT.

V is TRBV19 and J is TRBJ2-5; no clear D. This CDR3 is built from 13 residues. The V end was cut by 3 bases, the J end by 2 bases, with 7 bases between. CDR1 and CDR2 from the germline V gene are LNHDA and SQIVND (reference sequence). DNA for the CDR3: TGTGCCAGTAGTATTACAGATCAAGAGACCCAGTACTTC. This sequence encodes CASSITDQETQYF. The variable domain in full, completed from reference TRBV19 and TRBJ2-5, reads DGGITQSPKYLFRKEGQNVTLSCEQNLNHDAMYWYRQDPGQGLRLIYYSQIVNDFQKGDIAEGYSVSREKKESFPLTVTSAQKNPTAFYLCASSITDQETQYFGPGTRLLVL.

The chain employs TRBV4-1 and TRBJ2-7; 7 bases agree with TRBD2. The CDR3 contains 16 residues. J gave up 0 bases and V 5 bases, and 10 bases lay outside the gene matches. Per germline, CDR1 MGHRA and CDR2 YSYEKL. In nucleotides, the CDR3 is TGCGCCAGCAGCAAAGGGATACGGGAGGTCTCCTACGAGCAGTACTTC. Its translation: CASSKGIREVSYEQYF.

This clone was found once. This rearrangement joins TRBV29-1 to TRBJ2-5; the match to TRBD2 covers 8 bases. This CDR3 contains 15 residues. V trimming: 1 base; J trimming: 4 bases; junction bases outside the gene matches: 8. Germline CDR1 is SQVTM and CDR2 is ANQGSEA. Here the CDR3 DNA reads TGCAGCGTTGAAGTACCGGGACTAGAGGGAGAGACCCAGTACTTC. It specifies CSVEVPGLEGETQYF.

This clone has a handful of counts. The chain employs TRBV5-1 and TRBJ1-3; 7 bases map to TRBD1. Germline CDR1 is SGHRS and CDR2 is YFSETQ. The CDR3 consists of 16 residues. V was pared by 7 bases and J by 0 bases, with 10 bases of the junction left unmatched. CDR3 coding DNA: TGCGCCAGCCGGGGACAGCCCGGCTACTCTGGAAACACCATATATTTT. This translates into CASRGQPGYSGNTIYF.

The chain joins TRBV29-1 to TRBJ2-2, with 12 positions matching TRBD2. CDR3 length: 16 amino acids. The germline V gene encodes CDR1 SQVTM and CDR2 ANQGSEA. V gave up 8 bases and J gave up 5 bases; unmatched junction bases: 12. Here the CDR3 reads CSSIGLAGGETGELFF. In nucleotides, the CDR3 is TGCAGCTCAATCGGGCTAGCGGGAGGGGAGACCGGGGAGCTGTTTTTT.